Below, 15 T cell receptor beta chains from the same sample are listed, as sequenced in a study of T-cell memory formation after mild COVID-19. TCRdb reprocessed the 5' RACE reads via MiXCR and lists one record per CDR3 protein. Of roughly 160,000 distinct CDR3 sequences in the sample, 10% to 15% were seen once. The sample consisted of PBMCs or a T cell subset sorted from them (not recorded which). These receptor sequences come from a man aged 18 to 29 who had mild COVID-19 (a few samples of this study predate the infection). Cell type and time point are not known.

The rearrangement joins TRBV6-6 to TRBJ2-1; D gene uncertain. This CDR3 comprises 13 residues. Trimming removed 2 bases at V and 12 bases at J, with 14 bases between. Germline CDR1 and CDR2: MNHNY and SVGAGI (reference sequence). DNA of the CDR3: TGTGCCAGCAGTTACGGAATGGGCTCGGTGCAGTTCTTC. Translating gives CASSYGMGSVQFF.

V and J are TRBV5-1 and TRBJ2-3; TRBD2 aligns across 9 bases. The CDR3 sequence is 15 residues long. Trimming removed 4 bases from V and 3 bases from J; junction bases left unmatched: 6. CDR1 and CDR2 (germline): SGHRS, YFSETQ. Here the CDR3 reads CASSRGLAWTDTQYF. CDR3 nucleotides: TGCGCCAGCAGCCGCGGACTAGCGTGGACAGATACGCAGTATTTT.

This clonotype was observed many times. The chain is built from TRBV7-9 and TRBJ1-6; 8 bases align to TRBD1. This CDR3 spans 15 amino acids. Germline values: CDR1 SEHNR, CDR2 FQNEAQ (reference sequence). Unmatched junction bases numbered 1, after V lost 5 bases and J lost 1 base. Here the CDR3 DNA reads TGTGCCAGCAGCACAGGGGGGTCCTATAATTCACCCCTCCACTTT. Its translation is CASSTGGSYNSPLHF.

The V and J genes are TRBV12-3 or TRBV12-4 and TRBJ2-7; TRBD1 is a possible D gene (5 bases). There are 14 residues in the CDR3. The ends were cut back, 3 bases at V and 5 bases at J, with 14 bases in the middle. This CDR3 reads CASSFHGQGDEQYF. DNA for the CDR3: TGTGCCAGCAGTTTCCACGGGCAGGGCGACGAGCAGTACTTC.

CDR3 protein: CASSPWAKEQFF. The CDR3 nucleotides are TGTGCCAGCTCACCCTGGGCCAAGGAGCAGTTCTTC. The V call is TRBV18, the J call TRBJ2-1; D remains unclear. There are 12 residues in the CDR3. Germline-derived CDR1 and CDR2 are KGHSH and LQKENI. Between the trimmed V and J ends, which lost 3 bases and 10 bases, there was a span of 10 bases.

V gene TRBV7-3 combines with J gene TRBJ2-1; TRBD1 matches 8 bases. The CDR3 is 15 residues long. Trimming cost V 3 bases and J 1 base; bases outside gene matches: 2. Germline values: CDR1 SGHTA, CDR2 FQGTGA. Here the CDR3 reads CASSLQGASYNEQFF. The CDR3 nucleotides read TGTGCCAGCAGCTTGCAGGGGGCGTCCTACAATGAGCAGTTCTTC. Complete variable domain (other parts from reference TRBV7-3 and TRBJ2-1): GAGVSQTPSNKVTEKGKYVELRCDPISGHTALYWYRQSLGQGPEFLIYFQGTGAADDSGLPNDRFFAVRPEGSVSTLKIQRTERGDSAVYLCASSLQGASYNEQFFGPGTRLTVL.

This clonotype was seen at least ten times. J is TRBJ2-1 and V is TRBV20-1; a possible D gene is TRBD1 (5 bases). Trimming removed 6 bases at V and 8 bases at J, with 14 bases between. The CDR3 sequence is 12 residues long. The germline CDR1 and CDR2 sequences are DFQATT and SNEGSKA (reference sequence). CDR3 residues: CSASDSFDEQFF. Written as DNA, the CDR3 is TGCAGTGCGAGCGACAGTTTCGATGAGCAGTTCTTC.

This chain links TRBV9 with TRBJ1-6; possibly TRBD1 for D (5 bases). Germline CDR1 SGDLS, CDR2 YYNGEE. The CDR3 loop spans 16 amino acids. V was cut by 4 bases and J by 2 bases, with 13 bases left in between. The CDR3 DNA is TGTGCCAGCAGCTTGGGGACGTTCGCCTATAATTCACCCCTCCACTTT. Translated, it gives CASSLGTFAYNSPLHF. The complete variable domain, with remaining parts taken from reference TRBV9 and TRBJ1-6, reads DSGVTQTPKHLITATGQRVTLRCSPRSGDLSVYWYQQSLDQGLQFLIQYYNGEERAKGNILERFSAQQFPDLHSELNLSSLELGDSALYFCASSLGTFAYNSPLHFGNGTRLTVT.

The chain links TRBV6-5 to TRBJ2-3; perhaps TRBD1 as D (5 bases). The germline V gene has CDR1 MNHEY and CDR2 SVGAGI. V was clipped by 6 bases and J by 8 bases, with 15 bases between them. The CDR3 extends over 13 amino acids. The CDR3 region is CASSLINGATQYF. The CDR3 coding sequence is TGTGCCAGCAGCCTCATTAATGGGGCTACGCAGTATTTT.

This clonotype was recorded at least ten times. CDR3: CASSLRDLSSYEQYF. CDR3 bases: TGCGCCAGCAGCCTCCGGGACTTGAGCTCCTACGAGCAGTACTTC. The J gene is TRBJ2-7, the V gene TRBV4-3; maybe TRBD2 (6 bases). V dropped 4 bases and J dropped 0 bases, with 13 bases sitting between them. The CDR3 runs 15 residues. The V gene's germline CDR1 is LGHNA and CDR2 YSLEER.

This clonotype showed up just a few times. V usage is TRBV7-8 and J usage is TRBJ2-3, with D tentatively TRBD2 (6 bases). The germline gives CDR1 SGHVS, CDR2 FQNEAQ. This CDR3 region has 16 residues. Trimming left V 3 bases short and J 4 bases short, with 17 bases between. The CDR3 here is CASSFWGDNAADTQYF. CDR3 DNA sequence: TGTGCCAGCAGCTTTTGGGGGGATAACGCGGCAGATACGCAGTATTTT.

The genes are TRBV6-2 or TRBV6-3 and TRBJ1-5; no clear D. V lost 5 bases and J lost 2, with 10 bases in between. CDR3 size: 14 residues. CDR1 and CDR2 (germline): MNHEY, SVGEGT. Here the CDR3 DNA reads TGTGCCAGCAGTCTATACAGCGGCAATCAGCCCCAGCATTTT. Its protein product is CASSLYSGNQPQHF.

This clonotype was found many times. This chain connects TRBV29-1 to TRBJ2-1, with 8 nucleotides matching TRBD1. Losses at the gene ends were 0 bases for V and 7 bases for J; bases not matched to a gene: 8. This CDR3 has 15 residues. Germline-derived CDR1 and CDR2 are SQVTM and ANQGSEA. CDR3 amino acids: CSVEDQGRGLNEQFF. Written as DNA, the CDR3 is TGCAGCGTTGAAGATCAAGGCAGGGGGCTTAATGAGCAGTTCTTC.

There are a few counts of this clonotype. V and J are TRBV6-2 or TRBV6-3 and TRBJ1-2; D is unclear. CDR1 and CDR2 (germline): MNHEY, SVGEGT. Trimming stripped 5 bases from V and 8 bases from J, with 9 bases between. The CDR3 has 11 residues. The CDR3 region is CASSPDGGYTF. The CDR3 DNA is TGTGCCAGCAGTCCCGACGGGGGCTACACCTTC.

This clonotype was detected many times. The chain has TRBV11-2 and TRBJ2-5, with D uncertain. CDR3 length: 15 residues. Germline CDR1 is SGHAT and CDR2 is FQNNGV. V lost 1 base to trimming and J lost 2 bases, with 11 bases between them. CDR3 coding DNA: TGTGCCAGCAGCTTAGGGCCAGTATGGCAAGAGACCCAGTACTTC. Translation: CASSLGPVWQETQYF.